Each of the 19 T cell receptor beta chains below was sequenced from the same sample in a study of Ad26.COV2.S vaccination and SARS-CoV-2 variants. Clones were read by immunoSEQ multiplex PCR, and TCRdb kept only the in-frame ones, dropping some. The table records a few hundred thousand clones, around 87% of them present only once. Treatment noted: about 20 received Ad26.COV2.S at low or high dose, single or two shots; about 5 received placebo; per-sample allocation not given. At day 63 after the first vaccine or placebo injection, samples were drawn. The sequenced sample was peripheral blood, obtained in a trial of Ad26.COV2.S vaccine versus placebo. The receptors stem from a person between 18 and 60 years old who received the Ad26.COV2.S COVID-19 vaccine or a placebo.

This sequence joins TRBV5-4 and TRBJ2-2; 11 bases match TRBD1. The CDR3 runs 16 residues. V shed 3 bases and J 9 bases; nucleotides not matched to a gene: 10. CDR1 is SGHNT, CDR2 YYREEE, per germline (reference sequence). The CDR3 DNA is TGTGCCAGCAGCTGGACCGGGACAGGGGGGACCCGGGAGCTGTTTTTT. Encoded protein: CASSWTGTGGTRELFF.

The chain has TRBV12-5 and TRBJ1-1, with D hard to call. Per germline, CDR1 LGHNT and CDR2 FRNRAP. V lost 1 base to trimming and J lost 3 bases, with 9 bases between them. This CDR3 contains 14 residues. Here the CDR3 reads CASGLGLWDTEAFF. The CDR3 DNA sequence: TGTGCTAGTGGTTTGGGGCTTTGGGACACTGAAGCTTTCTTT.

The V call is TRBV5-6, the J call TRBJ1-2; TRBD1 agrees at 9 bases. V lost 4 bases, J lost 5 bases, and 9 bases stayed unmatched. The CDR3 covers 15 residues. Germline V gives CDR1 SGHDT, CDR2 YYEEEE. The CDR3 sequence: CASSEYRGLGYGYTF. The CDR3 nucleotides read TGTGCCAGCAGCGAATACAGGGGGCTTGGGTATGGCTACACCTTC.

The CDR3 bases are TGTGCCAGCTCACCAGGGGTCCCCTCGTCCCTCCACTTT. It translates to CASSPGVPSSLHF. V usage is TRBV18 and J usage is TRBJ1-6; D gene ambiguous. The CDR3 covers 13 residues. Trimming removed 2 bases at V and 14 bases at J, with 13 bases between. The germline V gene has CDR1 KGHSH and CDR2 LQKENI.

This chain uses TRBV14 with TRBJ1-2; a weak D match, TRBD1 (5 bases). Germline values: CDR1 SGHDN, CDR2 FVKESK. This CDR3 has 19 amino acids. Trimming cost V 5 bases and J 4 bases, with 29 bases left between them. The CDR3 reads CASSRDRGPGTDSSYGYTF. CDR3 nucleotides: TGTGCCAGCAGCAGGGATCGGGGTCCCGGGACGGACTCTAGCTATGGCTACACCTTC.

CDR3 sequence (DNA): TGTGCCAGCAGTCCGACGACAGGGGGGGAGAACACTGAAGCTTTCTTT. As protein: CASSPTTGGENTEAFF. The chain is built from TRBV28 and TRBJ1-1; TRBD1 matches 9 bases. The CDR3 totals 16 residues. The germline V gene encodes CDR1 MDHEN and CDR2 SYDVKM. The V segment lost 5 bases and the J segment 1 base; nucleotides outside the gene matches: 8.

The chain employs TRBV12-3 or TRBV12-4 and TRBJ1-1; D is perhaps TRBD1 (5 bases). The CDR3 consists of 12 residues. V lost 8 bases, J lost 11 bases, and 18 bases lay in between. CDR3 DNA sequence: TGTGCCAGCGTCCTGGGGGGTACACAGGCTTTCTTT. Translated: CASVLGGTQAFF.

This clone counts as medium-sized (0.01 to 0.1%). The sample contains more than one DNA sequence encoding this CDR3. This rearrangement joins TRBV12-3 or TRBV12-4 to TRBJ1-2, with D perhaps TRBD1 (5 bases). This CDR3 is 13 amino acids long. V was clipped by 1 base and J by 6 bases, with 9 bases between them. The CDR3 sequence: CASSLGAGHGYTF. The DNA of the CDR3 is TGTGCCAGCAGTTTAGGGGCAGGGCATGGCTACACCTTC.

The chain employs TRBV9 and TRBJ1-3; possibly TRBD1 for D (6 bases). Between the trimmed V and J ends, which lost 3 bases and 1 base, there was a span of 11 bases. From germline, CDR1 is SGDLS and CDR2 YYNGEE. The length of the CDR3 is 15 residues. CDR3 sequence (DNA): TGTGCCAGCAGCGCTTCCGACAGGTCTGGAAACACCATATATTTT. Its protein is CASSASDRSGNTIYF.

Concerning this clone: This same CDR3 is encoded by further DNA sequences in the sample. V is TRBV12-3 or TRBV12-4 and J is TRBJ2-7; D unclear. The CDR3 runs 12 residues. The V gene lost 6 bases and the J gene lost 3 bases, with 9 bases spanning the gap. CDR3 amino acids: CASSLVYYEQYF. CDR3 sequence (DNA): TGTGCCAGCAGCCTTGTTTACTACGAGCAGTACTTC.

V usage is TRBV25-1 and J usage is TRBJ2-7, with D possibly TRBD2 on 6 matching bases. This CDR3 comprises 14 residues. Trimming cost V 3 bases and J 3 bases, with 12 bases left between them. CDR1 and CDR2 (germline): MGHDK, SYGVNS. The CDR3 sequence: CASSDRGTFYEQYF. The CDR3 region has the DNA TGTGCCAGCAGTGACCGCGGGACCTTCTACGAGCAGTACTTC.

This chain links TRBV28 with TRBJ2-3; 8 bases match TRBD1. The junction had 12 bases not matched to a gene; V was cut back by 4 bases and J by 6 bases. This CDR3 spans 16 amino acids. The V gene's germline CDR1 is MDHEN and CDR2 SYDVKM. DNA of the CDR3: TGTGCCAGCAGTTCCACAGGGACAGGTGGTCGCGATACGCAGTATTTT. Protein product: CASSSTGTGGRDTQYF.

This clone has just a few counts. The chain joins TRBV3-1 (or the pseudogene TRBV3-2) to TRBJ2-7; no clear D. Germline V gene sequence: CDR1 LGHDT, CDR2 YNNKEL (reference sequence). The CDR3 contains 16 residues. The V and J ends lost 0 bases and 0 bases respectively, with 12 bases between them. The CDR3 here is CASSQDHPGFSYEQYF. The CDR3 DNA reads TGTGCCAGCAGCCAAGATCACCCAGGATTCTCCTACGAGCAGTACTTC.

The genes are TRBV7-9 and TRBJ2-2; D is undetermined. Germline V lookup: CDR1 SEHNR, CDR2 FQNEAQ (reference sequence). The CDR3 extends over 13 amino acids. V was trimmed by 0 bases and J by 5 bases, leaving 4 bases between them. CDR3 bases: TGTGCCAGCAGCTTAGCCTCAACCGGGGAGCTGTTTTTT. It codes for CASSLASTGELFF.

This chain links TRBV2 with TRBJ2-4, with a tentative D call TRBD2 (5 bases). CDR3 size: 15 residues. V gave up 4 bases and J gave up 0 bases, with 10 bases separating them. CDR1 SNHLY and CDR2 FYNNEI come from the germline V gene. The CDR3, as DNA: TGTGCCAGCAGTGTGCAACGGGGAGCCAAAAACATTCAGTACTTC. Amino acid sequence: CASSVQRGAKNIQYF.

This chain links TRBV20-1 with TRBJ1-2, with 8 bases matching TRBD1. CDR3 length: 11 residues. Germline CDR1 reads DFQATT; CDR2 reads SNEGSKA (reference sequence). Trimming at V came to 4 bases and at J to 8 bases, leaving 3 bases not matched to a gene. The CDR3 is CSATGGGGYTF. The CDR3 region has the DNA TGCAGTGCTACAGGGGGCGGAGGCTACACCTTC.

This clone was observed a few times. V gene TRBV18 combines with J gene TRBJ1-1; 8 bases match TRBD1. J lost 4 bases, V lost 2 bases, and 9 bases had no gene match. Per the germline V gene, CDR1 is KGHSH and CDR2 is LQKENI. This CDR3 has 16 residues. CDR3 amino acids: CASSPGRGQGSTEAFF. The DNA of the CDR3 is TGTGCCAGCTCACCAGGCAGGGGGCAAGGGAGCACTGAAGCTTTCTTT.

The chain is built from TRBV12-3 or TRBV12-4 and TRBJ2-2, with D maybe TRBD2 (5 bases). With 8 bases removed from V and 2 bases from J, the gap between germline ends came to 9 bases. The CDR3 spans 13 residues. The CDR3 loop is CASGRPNTGELFF. The CDR3 nucleotides are TGTGCCAGCGGGAGACCCAACACCGGGGAGCTGTTTTTT.

This clone was found once. This rearrangement joins TRBV6-1 to TRBJ2-5, with 9 bases aligning to TRBD2. Per germline, CDR1 MNHNS and CDR2 SASEGT. The CDR3 runs to 16 residues. The V gene end was trimmed by 4 bases and the J gene end by 0 bases; junction bases not matched to a gene: 6. The CDR3 nucleotides read TGTGCCAGCAGTGTGAGCGGGGGGCGCCACCAAGAGACCCAGTACTTC. Amino acid sequence: CASSVSGGRHQETQYF.